The 15 T cell receptor beta chains in this list originate from one sample, sequenced in a study of T cell changes during pregnancy in multiple sclerosis. Sequencing used immunoSEQ multiplex PCR; TCRdb keeps in-frame clones, though not all of them. The sample carries 75,000 to 95,000 clones, 92% recorded once. Sequences were derived from peripheral blood, sampled in the first trimester of pregnancy. The origin of the receptors is a female donor with multiple sclerosis, enrolled in a pregnancy study.

The V and J genes are TRBV27 and TRBJ2-7, with 8 bases that match TRBD1. The CDR3 contains 15 residues. Losses at the gene ends were 4 bases for V and 4 bases for J; bases not matched to a gene: 9. Per germline, CDR1 MNHEY and CDR2 SMNVEV (reference sequence). In DNA form, the CDR3 reads TGTGCCAGCAGTTCGCCGGGACAGGCCTTATACGAGCAGTACTTC. It encodes CASSSPGQALYEQYF.

This chain connects TRBV18 to TRBJ2-2, with D maybe TRBD1 (6 bases). This CDR3 region has 15 residues. Trimming removed 3 bases from V and 1 base from J, with 9 bases in between. Germline CDR1 KGHSH, CDR2 LQKENI. The CDR3 loop is CASSPQGQNTGELFF. CDR3 DNA sequence: TGTGCCAGCTCACCGCAGGGACAGAACACCGGGGAGCTGTTTTTT.

The rearrangement links TRBV9 to TRBJ1-5; D remains unclear. CDR3 length equals 14 residues. Trimming took off 0 bases at V and 2 bases at J, with 6 bases between the two ends. Germline CDR1 and CDR2: SGDLS and YYNGEE. As DNA, the CDR3 is TGTGCCAGCAGCGTAGGTCGGGGCAATCAGCCCCAGCATTTT. Translating gives CASSVGRGNQPQHF.

The chain uses TRBV19 and TRBJ1-5; 11 bases are a match to TRBD1. The J segment lost 6 bases and the V segment lost 6 bases, leaving 7 bases of the junction unmatched. CDR3 size: 15 residues. CDR1 is LNHDA, CDR2 SQIVND, per germline (reference sequence). The CDR3 DNA sequence: TGTGCCAGTAGACGGACAGGGGGCTTTAGTCAGCCCCAGCATTTT. It translates to CASRRTGGFSQPQHF.

The chain has TRBV11-2 and TRBJ2-5; TRBD1 matches 8 bases. This CDR3 is 16 amino acids long. The germline CDR1 and CDR2 sequences are SGHAT and FQNNGV. Germline trimming cut 1 base from V and 1 base from J; bases unmatched to any gene: 5. CDR3 nucleotides: TGTGCCAGCAGCTTAGGTCGGACAGGGATCCAAGAGACCCAGTACTTC. It specifies CASSLGRTGIQETQYF. Together with reference TRBV11-2 and TRBJ2-5, the CDR3 gives the full variable domain: EAGVAQSPRYKIIEKRQSVAFWCNPISGHATLYWYQQILGQGPKLLIQFQNNGVVDDSQLPKDRFSAERLKGVDSTLKIQPAKLEDSAVYLCASSLGRTGIQETQYFGPGTRLLVL.

The CDR3 loop is CASSPDSLADHNIHNEQFF. CDR3 DNA: TGTGCCAGCAGCCCCGATTCCCTAGCGGACCATAACATCCACAATGAGCAGTTCTTC. The gene calls are TRBV5-5 and TRBJ2-1; 7 bases agree with TRBD2. V lost 4 bases, J lost 5 bases, and 21 bases stayed unmatched. CDR3 length: 19 amino acids. Germline CDR1 SGHKS, CDR2 YYEKEE (reference sequence). Full variable domain (outside the CDR3, taken from reference TRBV5-5 and TRBJ2-1): DAGVTQSPTHLIKTRGQQVTLRCSPISGHKSVSWYQQVLGQGPQFIFQYYEKEERGRGNFPDRFSARQFPNYSSELNVNALLLGDSALYLCASSPDSLADHNIHNEQFFGPGTRLTVL.

The chain links TRBV7-2 to TRBJ2-2; TRBD2 matches 11 bases. Trimming at V came to 5 bases and at J to 5 bases, leaving 4 bases not matched to a gene. Germline loops: CDR1 SGHTA, CDR2 FQGNSA. This CDR3 spans 15 amino acids. DNA of the CDR3: TGTGCCAGCAGCCCCCGGACTAGCGGGACCGGGGAGCTGTTTTTT. Translation: CASSPRTSGTGELFF.

This clone appeared a few times. CDR3 in DNA: TGTGCCAGCAGTTTCGGGGGGGGCGCGTATGGCTACACCTTC. Translation gives CASSFGGGAYGYTF. The chain employs TRBV27 and TRBJ1-2; weak D call: TRBD1 (6 bases). With 3 bases removed from V and 5 bases from J, the gap between germline ends came to 13 bases. The germline gives CDR1 MNHEY, CDR2 SMNVEV (reference sequence). The CDR3 loop spans 14 amino acids.

This sequence joins TRBV29-1 and TRBJ1-2, with D tentatively TRBD1 (6 bases). This CDR3 contains 17 residues. Germline V gene data show CDR1 as SQVTM and CDR2 as ANQGSEA. V dropped 3 bases and J dropped 5 bases, with 25 bases sitting between them. The CDR3 region is CSVEADRTDPSRYGYTF. CDR3 sequence (DNA): TGCAGCGTTGAGGCAGACAGGACCGATCCAAGTCGGTATGGCTACACCTTC.

V is TRBV23-1 and J is TRBJ1-2, with D maybe TRBD1 (6 bases). TRBV23-1 is designated an ORF whose function remains uncertain. V was pared by 6 bases and J by 6 bases, with 35 bases between. This CDR3 region has 20 residues. CDR3 region: CASSLIWPPLQGMILHGYTF. CDR3 nucleotide sequence: TGCGCCAGCAGCCTTATCTGGCCCCCACTACAGGGCATGATCCTGCATGGCTACACCTTC.

The gene calls are TRBV30 and TRBJ2-7; no clear D gene. CDR1 is GTSNPN, CDR2 SVGIG, per germline (reference sequence). This CDR3 is built from 13 residues. V was cut by 2 bases and J by 3 bases, with 11 bases left in between. In nucleotides, the CDR3 is TGTGCCTGGAGTATCAGGAAATTCTACGAGCAGTACTTC. Its translation is CAWSIRKFYEQYF. Using reference TRBV30 and TRBJ2-7 for the parts outside the CDR3, the full variable domain is SQTIHQWPATLVQPVGSPLSLECTVEGTSNPNLYWYRQAAGRGLQLLFYSVGIGQISSEVPQNLSASRPQDRQFILSSKKLLLSDSGFYLCAWSIRKFYEQYFGPGTRLTVT.

This clone was observed a handful of times. This chain connects TRBV10-1 to TRBJ1-1; TRBD1 is a possible D gene (6 bases). V lost 7 bases and J 5 bases, leaving 20 bases between the germline ends. Germline values: CDR1 WNHNN, CDR2 SYGVQD (reference sequence). The CDR3 loop spans 15 amino acids. The CDR3 DNA is TGCGCCAGCACCGAGGACGCAAGGGGGAGTACTGAAGCTTTCTTT. The encoded protein is CASTEDARGSTEAFF.

V usage is TRBV10-3 and J usage is TRBJ1-1; perhaps TRBD1 as D (5 bases). From germline, CDR1 is ENHRY and CDR2 SYGVKD. V was pared by 11 bases and J by 2 bases, with 12 bases between. CDR3 size: 12 residues. The CDR3 sequence is CAGRGLNTEAFF. The DNA for the CDR3 is TGTGCCGGTCGGGGACTAAACACTGAAGCTTTCTTT.

The chain is built from TRBV27 and TRBJ2-7; D perhaps matches TRBD2 (5 bases). The germline V gene encodes CDR1 MNHEY and CDR2 SMNVEV (reference sequence). V lost 5 bases and J 3 bases, leaving 14 bases between the germline ends. The CDR3 is made up of 14 amino acids. As DNA, the CDR3 is TGTGCCAGCAGTAGAGGGCGGATGGTCTACGAGCAGTACTTC. Residues: CASSRGRMVYEQYF.

V usage is TRBV5-4 and J usage is TRBJ1-2; D perhaps matches TRBD1 (6 bases). Germline CDR1 is SGHNT and CDR2 is YYREEE (reference sequence). This CDR3 has 13 residues. V was shortened by 0 bases and J by 6 bases, with 9 bases between the two germline ends. The CDR3 DNA reads TGTGCCAGCAGCTTGGCAGGGGCGCATGGCTACACCTTC. This translates into CASSLAGAHGYTF.